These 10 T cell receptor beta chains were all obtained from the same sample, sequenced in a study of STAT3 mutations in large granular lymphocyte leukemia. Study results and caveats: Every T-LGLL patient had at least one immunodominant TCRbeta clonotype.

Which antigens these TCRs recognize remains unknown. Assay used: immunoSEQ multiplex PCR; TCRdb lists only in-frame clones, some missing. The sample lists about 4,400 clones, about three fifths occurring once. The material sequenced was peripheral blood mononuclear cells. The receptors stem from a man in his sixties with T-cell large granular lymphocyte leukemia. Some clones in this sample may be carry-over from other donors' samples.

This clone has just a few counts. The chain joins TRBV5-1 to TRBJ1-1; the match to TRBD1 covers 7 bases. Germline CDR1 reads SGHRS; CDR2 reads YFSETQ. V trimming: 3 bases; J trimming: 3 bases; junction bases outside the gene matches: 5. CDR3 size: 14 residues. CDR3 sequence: CASSWEGQYTEAFF. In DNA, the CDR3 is TGCGCCAGCAGCTGGGAGGGACAGTACACTGAAGCTTTCTTT.

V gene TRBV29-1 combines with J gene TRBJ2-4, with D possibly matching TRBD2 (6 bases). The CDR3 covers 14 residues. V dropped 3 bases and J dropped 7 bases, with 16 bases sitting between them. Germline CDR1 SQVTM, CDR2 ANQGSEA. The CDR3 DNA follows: TGCAGCGTTGATAGTAGCGGAAGTGGGAACATTCAGTACTTC. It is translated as CSVDSSGSGNIQYF.

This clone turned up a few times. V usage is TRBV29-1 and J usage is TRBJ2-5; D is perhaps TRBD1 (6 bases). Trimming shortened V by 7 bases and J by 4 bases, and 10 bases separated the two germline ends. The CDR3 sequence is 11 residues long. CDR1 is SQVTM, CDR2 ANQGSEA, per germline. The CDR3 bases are TGCAGCGGTGAGACAGGAGAGACCCAGTACTTC. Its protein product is CSGETGETQYF.

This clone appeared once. CDR3 in DNA: TGCAGCGCCGCGGGAAGCACAGATACGCAGTATTTT. Encoded protein: CSAAGSTDTQYF. V and J are TRBV29-1 and TRBJ2-3; a weak D match, TRBD2 (6 bases). CDR1 SQVTM and CDR2 ANQGSEA come from the germline V gene. The V end was cut by 7 bases, the J end by 0 bases, with 8 bases between. This CDR3 has 12 residues.

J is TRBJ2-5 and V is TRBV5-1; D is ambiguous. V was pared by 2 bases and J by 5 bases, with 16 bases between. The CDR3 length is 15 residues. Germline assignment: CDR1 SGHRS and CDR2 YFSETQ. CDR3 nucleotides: TGCGCCAGCAGCTTAATGGACGGGTTGACTGAGACCCAGTACTTC. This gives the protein CASSLMDGLTETQYF.

The CDR3: CASDRQGKEKLFF. As DNA, the CDR3 is TGTGCCAGCGACCGACAGGGGAAAGAAAAACTGTTTTTT. V gene TRBV28 combines with J gene TRBJ1-4, with 8 bases lining up with TRBD1. Germline trimming cut 8 bases from V and 8 bases from J; bases unmatched to any gene: 7. This CDR3 comprises 13 residues. CDR1 and CDR2 (germline): MDHEN, SYDVKM.

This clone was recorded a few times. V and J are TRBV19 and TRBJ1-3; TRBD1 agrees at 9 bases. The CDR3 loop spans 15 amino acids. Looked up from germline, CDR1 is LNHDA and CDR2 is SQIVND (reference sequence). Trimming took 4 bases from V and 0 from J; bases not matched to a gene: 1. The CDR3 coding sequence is TGTGCCAGTAGTACGACAGGGGGCTCTGGAAACACCATATATTTT. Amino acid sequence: CASSTTGGSGNTIYF.

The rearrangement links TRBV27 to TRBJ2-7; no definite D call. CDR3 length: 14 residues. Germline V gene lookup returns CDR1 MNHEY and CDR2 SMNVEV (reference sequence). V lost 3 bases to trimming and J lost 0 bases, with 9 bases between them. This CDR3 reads CASSFHKDSYEQYF. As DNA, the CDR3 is TGTGCCAGCAGTTTCCACAAGGACTCCTACGAGCAGTACTTC.

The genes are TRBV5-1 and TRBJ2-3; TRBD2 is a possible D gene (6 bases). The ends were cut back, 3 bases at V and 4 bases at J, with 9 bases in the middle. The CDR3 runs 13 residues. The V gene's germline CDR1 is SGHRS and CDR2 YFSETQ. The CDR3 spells CASSSRGSDTQYF. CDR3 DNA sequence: TGCGCCAGCAGCTCTCGGGGGTCAGATACGCAGTATTTT.

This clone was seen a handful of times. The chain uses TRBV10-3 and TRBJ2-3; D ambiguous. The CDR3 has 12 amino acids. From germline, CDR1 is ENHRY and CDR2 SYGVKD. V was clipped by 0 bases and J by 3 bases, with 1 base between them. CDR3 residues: CAISESTDTQYF. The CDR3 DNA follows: TGTGCCATCAGTGAGTCTACAGATACGCAGTATTTT.